This T cell receptor (beta chain) was captured in a study of blood T cell repertoires in COVID-19. Looking at the study overall: PBMCs, B-cell-depleted T cells, or T cells provided the cDNA or gDNA that made up the material.

How the authors handled the data: Reference gene primer amplification gave nucleated cell count estimates. TCRdb keeps only in-frame clones here, not all; method: immunoSEQ multiplex PCR. The DNA gave D and trimming, while V, J and clone size come from that table. This table holds hundreds of thousands of clones, approximately 86% found once. The CDR3 is 14 residues long. Looked up from germline, CDR1 is MNHEY and CDR2 is SMNVEV (reference sequence). The trim removed 6 bases at V and 1 base at J, leaving 4 bases unmatched. Recruits, aged about 18 to 89 years, lived in 20 to 30 US areas. This receptor was taken from a woman aged 25 to 39 who had recovered from COVID-19. Sequences were obtained from PBMCs or T cells enriched from blood (not recorded which). The chain employs TRBV27 and TRBJ2-7; TRBD1 aligns across 9 bases. CDR3 loop: CASSWTGVSYEQYF. The CDR3 DNA reads TGTGCCAGCAGCTGGACAGGGGTGTCCTACGAGCAGTACTTC.